These 27 T cell receptor beta chains share one sample of origin, sequenced in a study of blood T cell repertoires in COVID-19. Measured with immunoSEQ multiplex PCR; TCRdb has only the in-frame clones, and not every one. The sample consists of around 38,000 clones, nearly 90% of them appearing once. The specimen sequenced was peripheral blood. The receptors originated from a man in his 60s with COVID-19, enrolled during active disease.

This clone has a handful of counts. The chain combines TRBV5-4 with TRBJ1-2; D is undetermined. The V and J ends lost 4 bases and 8 bases respectively, with 12 bases between them. The germline V gene encodes CDR1 SGHNT and CDR2 YYREEE (reference sequence). CDR3 length: 12 amino acids. Here the CDR3 reads CASSNPRGGYTF. The CDR3 coding sequence is TGTGCCAGCAGCAATCCACGAGGAGGCTACACCTTC. Full variable domain (outside the CDR3, taken from reference TRBV5-4 and TRBJ1-2): ETGVTQSPTHLIKTRGQQVTLRCSSQSGHNTVSWYQQALGQGPQFIFQYYREEENGRGNFPPRFSGLQFPNYSSELNVNALELDDSALYLCASSNPRGGYTFGSGTRLTVV.

There are a few counts of this clone. V is TRBV6-6 and J is TRBJ1-2; weak D call: TRBD1 (5 bases). The CDR3 is made up of 12 amino acids. Germline V CDR1 and CDR2: MNHNY, SVGAGI (reference sequence). The ends were cut back, 2 bases at V and 7 bases at J, with 8 bases in the middle. The CDR3 nucleotides are TGTGCCAGCAGTTACGGGGGGACTGGCTACACCTTC. This codes for CASSYGGTGYTF.

The genes are TRBV27 and TRBJ2-7; TRBD1 might be the D (5 bases). CDR1 is MNHEY and CDR2 is SMNVEV in the germline V gene (reference sequence). With 6 bases removed from V and 5 bases from J, the gap between germline ends came to 20 bases. CDR3 length: 15 residues. The CDR3 nucleotides are TGTGCCAGCAGCCCCTGGGGCCGTAGAAGGAACGAGCAGTACTTC. This sequence encodes CASSPWGRRRNEQYF.

This CDR3 reads CASSQSPTVMNTEAFF. CDR3 sequence (DNA): TGCGCCAGCAGTCAATCCCCCACGGTAATGAACACTGAAGCTTTCTTT. The chain carries TRBV23-1 and TRBJ1-1; D not resolved. TRBV23-1 counts as an open reading frame of uncertain function. V was clipped by 0 bases and J by 0 bases, with 11 bases between them. This CDR3 has 16 amino acids.

This chain uses TRBV6-2 or TRBV6-3 with TRBJ1-2; 11 nucleotides match TRBD1. Germline trimming cut 4 bases from V and 3 bases from J; bases unmatched to any gene: 1. The CDR3 extends over 14 amino acids. Germline CDR1 reads MNHEY; CDR2 reads SVGEGT. CDR3 sequence: CASSSGQGDYGYTF. The CDR3 bases are TGTGCCAGCAGTTCGGGACAGGGGGACTATGGCTACACCTTC.

The chain uses TRBV4-2 and TRBJ1-1; no firm D call. The V end was cut by 1 base, the J end by 1 base, with 7 bases between. The CDR3 sequence is 14 residues long. Looked up from germline, CDR1 is LGHNA and CDR2 is YNFKEQ. The CDR3 DNA is TGTGCCAGCAGCCAAGCAGGAAAGAACACTGAAGCTTTCTTT. Translation gives CASSQAGKNTEAFF.

This chain links TRBV6-9 with TRBJ2-7; maybe TRBD1 (6 bases). The CDR3 sequence is 15 residues long. Germline-derived CDR1 and CDR2 are MNHGY and SVAAGI. Deletions cut 4 bases from V and 5 bases from J, with 18 bases between. This chain's CDR3 is CASSSRGTGSDEQYF. CDR3 coding DNA: TGTGCCAGCAGTTCCAGGGGTACAGGATCCGACGAGCAGTACTTC.

This clone was counted a few times. This chain joins TRBV10-3 and TRBJ2-7, with 9 bases fitting TRBD2. CDR3 length: 15 residues. Germline V lookup: CDR1 ENHRY, CDR2 SYGVKD. V lost 11 bases to trimming and J lost 0 bases; unmatched junction nucleotides: 11. The CDR3 spells CAASGREGISYEQYF. In DNA, the CDR3 is TGTGCCGCCTCAGGGCGGGAGGGAATCTCCTACGAGCAGTACTTC.

Only a few counts were recorded for this clone. The chain recombines TRBV3-1 (or the pseudogene TRBV3-2) with TRBJ2-7; 10 bases line up with TRBD1. V dropped 4 bases and J dropped 4; count of bases not matched to a gene: 10. The CDR3 totals 16 residues. Germline CDR1 LGHDT, CDR2 YNNKEL (reference sequence). The CDR3 coding sequence is TGTGCCAGCAGCCCCCGCCCCGGGACAGGGGTTTACGAGCAGTACTTC. It is translated as CASSPRPGTGVYEQYF.

V is TRBV19 and J is TRBJ1-6; D is unresolved. This CDR3 has 10 residues. V was clipped by 9 bases and J by 6 bases, with 3 bases between them. CDR1 is LNHDA, CDR2 SQIVND, per germline (reference sequence). The CDR3 nucleotides read TGTGCCAGCCTTAATTCACCCCTCCACTTT. Its translation is CASLNSPLHF.

The chain recombines TRBV6-5 with TRBJ2-2; TRBD2 matches 12 bases. There are 15 residues in the CDR3. The germline CDR1 and CDR2 sequences are MNHEY and SVGAGI. V lost 7 bases to trimming and J lost 6 bases; unmatched junction nucleotides: 6. The CDR3 is CASIQTSGSAGELFF. CDR3 sequence (DNA): TGTGCCAGCATCCAGACTAGCGGGAGTGCCGGGGAGCTGTTTTTT.

The V gene is TRBV15, the J gene TRBJ2-5; TRBD1 matches at 9 bases. The germline V gene has CDR1 LNHNV and CDR2 YYDKDF (reference sequence). Trimming cost V 5 bases and J 5 bases; bases outside gene matches: 6. The CDR3 runs to 14 residues. DNA of the CDR3: TGTGCCACCAGCGCGGACAGGGGCCAGGAGACCCAGTACTTC. Protein: CATSADRGQETQYF.

The V and J genes are TRBV14 and TRBJ2-1, with TRBD2 matching 8 bases. Germline CDR1 and CDR2: SGHDN and FVKESK. This CDR3 is 17 amino acids long. The J segment lost 8 bases and the V segment lost 1 base, leaving 13 bases of the junction unmatched. CDR3 region: CASSQGSGTRAQHEQFF. CDR3 bases: TGTGCCAGCAGCCAAGGATCCGGGACTAGGGCCCAACATGAGCAGTTCTTC.

The chain couples TRBV29-1 to TRBJ2-1; 9 nucleotides line up with TRBD2. The CDR3 is made up of 13 amino acids. With 4 bases clipped from V and 4 bases from J, the junction kept 2 bases outside the gene matches. Per the germline V gene, CDR1 is SQVTM and CDR2 is ANQGSEA. CDR3 loop: CSVASGNYNEQFF. The CDR3, as DNA: TGCAGCGTTGCTAGCGGGAATTACAATGAGCAGTTCTTC.

The CDR3 spells CASSITGVGNEQFF. In DNA form, the CDR3 reads TGTGCCAGCAGTATCACAGGGGTAGGCAATGAGCAGTTCTTC. The chain couples TRBV27 to TRBJ2-1; 7 nucleotides agree with TRBD1. In germline, CDR1 is MNHEY, CDR2 SMNVEV (reference sequence). This CDR3 has 14 residues. Germline trimming cut 5 bases from V and 6 bases from J; bases unmatched to any gene: 7.

The J gene is TRBJ2-7, the V gene TRBV7-2; 7 bases fit TRBD1. The germline CDR1 and CDR2 sequences are SGHTA and FQGNSA. V dropped 8 bases and J dropped 2; count of bases not matched to a gene: 3. There are 12 residues in the CDR3. This chain's CDR3 is CASGQVTYEQYF. In DNA, the CDR3 is TGTGCCAGCGGACAGGTTACCTACGAGCAGTACTTC.

Comment on this clone: Compared with germline, one end of the junction differs, possibly owing to a read error. The genes are TRBV5-6 and TRBJ2-7; TRBD1 is a possible D gene (6 bases). The CDR3 has 15 residues. The germline V gene has CDR1 SGHDT and CDR2 YYEEEE. This chain's CDR3 is CASSLARTEIYEQYF. In DNA, the CDR3 is TGTGCCAGCAGTTTGGCACGGACAGAAATCTACGAGCAGTACTTC.

V gene TRBV18 combines with J gene TRBJ1-2, with D tentatively TRBD1 (6 bases). The V end was cut by 5 bases, the J end by 7 bases, with 17 bases between. CDR1 is KGHSH, CDR2 LQKENI, per germline. This CDR3 contains 14 residues. The CDR3 DNA sequence: TGTGCCAGCTCATCCTATACAGGGCCTGGTGGCTACACCTTC. Encoded protein: CASSSYTGPGGYTF.

The rearrangement joins TRBV19 to TRBJ1-6; TRBD1 matches 8 bases. The ends lost 5 bases at V and 10 bases at J; junction bases unmatched: 13. The CDR3 contains 16 residues. Germline V gives CDR1 LNHDA, CDR2 SQIVND (reference sequence). The CDR3 is CASSGPPTGVGSPLHF. In nucleotides, the CDR3 is TGTGCCAGTAGTGGGCCTCCGACAGGGGTTGGCTCACCCCTCCACTTT.

V usage is TRBV6-5 and J usage is TRBJ1-2, with TRBD1 matching over 9 bases. This CDR3 spans 11 amino acids. The germline gives CDR1 MNHEY, CDR2 SVGAGI. Losses at the gene ends were 9 bases for V and 8 bases for J; bases not matched to a gene: 4. The CDR3 region is CASSTGGGYTF. CDR3 sequence (DNA): TGTGCCAGTTCGACAGGGGGAGGCTACACCTTC.

V usage is TRBV29-1 and J usage is TRBJ2-4; a possible D gene is TRBD2 (5 bases). Looked up from germline, CDR1 is SQVTM and CDR2 is ANQGSEA. The V and J ends lost 3 bases and 6 bases respectively, with 12 bases between them. The CDR3 is 13 amino acids. The CDR3 region has the DNA TGCAGCGTTGATTCGGCGGAGGCAAACATTCAGTACTTC. Translating gives CSVDSAEANIQYF.

This clone has just one count. This chain links TRBV14 with TRBJ1-4, with 8 bases lining up with TRBD1. V was pared by 1 base and J by 7 bases, with 5 bases of the junction left unmatched. This CDR3 contains 15 residues. Germline values: CDR1 SGHDN, CDR2 FVKESK. CDR3 nucleotides: TGTGCCAGCAGCCAAGTCAGGGGGCCCGGTGAAAAACTGTTTTTT. The encoded protein is CASSQVRGPGEKLFF.

This chain uses TRBV5-4 with TRBJ2-7; D remains ambiguous. Germline V lookup: CDR1 SGHNT, CDR2 YYREEE (reference sequence). The V and J ends lost 4 bases and 5 bases respectively, with 10 bases between them. The CDR3 has 12 amino acids. The CDR3 region is CASSRSRDEQYF. CDR3 DNA: TGTGCCAGCAGCAGATCTAGAGACGAGCAGTACTTC.

This clone was seen a few times. This rearrangement joins TRBV30 to TRBJ1-1; D might be TRBD1 (6 bases). This CDR3 region has 12 residues. V was trimmed by 2 bases and J by 5 bases, leaving 9 bases between them. Germline CDR1 and CDR2: GTSNPN and SVGIG (reference sequence). The CDR3 bases are TGTGCCTGGAGTCCAGGGGTGACTGAAGCTTTCTTT. Encoded protein: CAWSPGVTEAFF.

The V gene is TRBV28, the J gene TRBJ2-7; D possibly corresponds to TRBD1 (6 bases). The CDR3 is 15 amino acids. Germline V gene data show CDR1 as MDHEN and CDR2 as SYDVKM. Trimming took 6 bases from V and 3 from J, leaving 18 bases between them. CDR3 in amino acids: CASSLPRRGGYEQYF. The CDR3 nucleotides read TGTGCCAGCAGCCTGCCTCGTCGAGGGGGCTACGAGCAGTACTTC.

This clone was recorded once. V gene TRBV28 combines with J gene TRBJ1-1, with 10 bases fitting TRBD1. In germline, CDR1 is MDHEN, CDR2 SYDVKM. The trim removed 5 bases at V and 6 bases at J, leaving 15 bases unmatched. This CDR3 comprises 17 residues. CDR3 coding DNA: TGTGCCAGCAGTGGATACGATCGGGACAGGGGAAACCCTGAAGCTTTCTTT. Protein: CASSGYDRDRGNPEAFF.

CDR3 sequence: CASSIALPRGTEAFF. CDR3 coding DNA: TGTGCCAGTAGTATAGCGCTCCCCAGGGGCACTGAAGCTTTCTTT. The chain joins TRBV19 to TRBJ1-1; a possible D gene is TRBD1 (6 bases). The V end lost 1 base, the J end lost 4 bases, and 13 bases lay between the germline ends. CDR1 is LNHDA and CDR2 is SQIVND in the germline V gene (reference sequence). CDR3 length: 15 amino acids.